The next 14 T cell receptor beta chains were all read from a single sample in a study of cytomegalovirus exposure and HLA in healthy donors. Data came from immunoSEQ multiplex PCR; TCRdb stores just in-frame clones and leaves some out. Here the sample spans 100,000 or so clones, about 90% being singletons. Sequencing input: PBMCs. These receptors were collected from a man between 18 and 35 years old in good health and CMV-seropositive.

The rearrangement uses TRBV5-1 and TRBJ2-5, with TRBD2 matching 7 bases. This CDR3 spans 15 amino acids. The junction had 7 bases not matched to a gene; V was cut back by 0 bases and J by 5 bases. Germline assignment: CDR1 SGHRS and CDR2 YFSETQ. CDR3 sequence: CASSLAPGGRETQYF. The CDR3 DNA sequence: TGCGCCAGCAGCTTGGCCCCGGGAGGCAGGGAGACCCAGTACTTC.

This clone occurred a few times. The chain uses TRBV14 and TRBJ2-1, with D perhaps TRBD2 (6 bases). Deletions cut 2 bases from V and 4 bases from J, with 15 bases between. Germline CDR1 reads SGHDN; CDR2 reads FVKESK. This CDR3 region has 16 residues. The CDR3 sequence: CASSQIYGTGYNEQFF. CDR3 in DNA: TGTGCCAGCAGCCAAATATATGGGACTGGTTACAATGAGCAGTTCTTC.

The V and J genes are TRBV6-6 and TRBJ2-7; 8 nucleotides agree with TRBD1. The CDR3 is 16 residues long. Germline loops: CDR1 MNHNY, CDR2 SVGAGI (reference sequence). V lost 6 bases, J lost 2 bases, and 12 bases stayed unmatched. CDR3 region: CASRGALGQGTYEQYF. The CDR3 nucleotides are TGTGCCAGCAGGGGAGCCTTAGGACAGGGCACCTACGAGCAGTACTTC.

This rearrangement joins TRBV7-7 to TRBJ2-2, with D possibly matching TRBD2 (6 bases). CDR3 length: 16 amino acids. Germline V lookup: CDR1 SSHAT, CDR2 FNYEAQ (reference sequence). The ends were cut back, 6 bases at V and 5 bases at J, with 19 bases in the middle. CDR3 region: CASSLTGAAGTGELFF. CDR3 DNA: TGTGCCAGCAGTTTGACCGGGGCCGCGGGGACCGGGGAGCTGTTTTTT.

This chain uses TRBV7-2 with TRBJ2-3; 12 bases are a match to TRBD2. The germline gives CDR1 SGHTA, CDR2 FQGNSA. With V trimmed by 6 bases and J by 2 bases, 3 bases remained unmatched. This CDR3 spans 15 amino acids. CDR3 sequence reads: CASRPSGGVTDTQYF. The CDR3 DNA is TGTGCCAGCAGACCTAGCGGGGGGGTCACAGATACGCAGTATTTT.

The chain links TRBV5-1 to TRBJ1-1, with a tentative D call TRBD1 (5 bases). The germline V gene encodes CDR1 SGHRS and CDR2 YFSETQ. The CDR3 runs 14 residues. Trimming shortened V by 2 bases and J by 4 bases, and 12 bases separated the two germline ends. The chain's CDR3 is CASSLGVDITEAFF. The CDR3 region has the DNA TGCGCCAGCAGCTTAGGGGTGGATATCACTGAAGCTTTCTTT.

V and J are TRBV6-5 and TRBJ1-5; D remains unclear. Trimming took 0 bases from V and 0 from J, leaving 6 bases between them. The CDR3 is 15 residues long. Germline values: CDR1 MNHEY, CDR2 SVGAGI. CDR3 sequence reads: CASSYSFGSNQPQHF. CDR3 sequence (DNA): TGTGCCAGCAGTTACTCGTTCGGTAGCAATCAGCCCCAGCATTTT.

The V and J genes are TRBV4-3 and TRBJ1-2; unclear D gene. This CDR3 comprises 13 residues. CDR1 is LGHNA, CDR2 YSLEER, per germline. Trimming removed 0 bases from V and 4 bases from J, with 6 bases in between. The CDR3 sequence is CASSQDRLYGYTF. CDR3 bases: TGCGCCAGCAGCCAAGATCGTCTCTATGGCTACACCTTC.

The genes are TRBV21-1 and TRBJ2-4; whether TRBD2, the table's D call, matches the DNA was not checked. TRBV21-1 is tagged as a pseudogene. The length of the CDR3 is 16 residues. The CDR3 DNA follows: TGTGCCAGCAGCCCACCTGACCTCTCGGGAGGAAACATTCAGTACTTC. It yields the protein CASSPPDLSGGNIQYF.

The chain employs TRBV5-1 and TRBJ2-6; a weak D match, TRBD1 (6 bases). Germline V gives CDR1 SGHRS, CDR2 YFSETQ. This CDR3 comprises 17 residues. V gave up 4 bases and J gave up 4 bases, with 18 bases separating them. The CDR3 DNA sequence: TGCGCCAGCAGCCCATCGACAGGTCCTGGGGGGGCCAACGTCCTGACTTTC. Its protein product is CASSPSTGPGGANVLTF.

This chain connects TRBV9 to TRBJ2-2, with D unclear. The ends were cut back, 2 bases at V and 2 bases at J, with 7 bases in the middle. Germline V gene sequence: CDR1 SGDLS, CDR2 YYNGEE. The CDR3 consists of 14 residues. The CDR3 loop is CASSVRYNTGELFF. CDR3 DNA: TGTGCCAGCAGCGTCCGGTACAACACCGGGGAGCTGTTTTTT.

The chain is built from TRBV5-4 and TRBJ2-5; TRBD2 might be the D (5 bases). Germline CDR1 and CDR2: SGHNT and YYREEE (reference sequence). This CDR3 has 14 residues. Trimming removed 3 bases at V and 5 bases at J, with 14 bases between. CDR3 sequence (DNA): TGTGCCAGCAGCTGGGATAGAGGGCCCGAGACCCAGTACTTC. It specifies CASSWDRGPETQYF.

CDR3: CASSPTGTIRNEQFF. As DNA, the CDR3 is TGTGCCAGCAGCCCTACCGGGACTATCCGGAATGAGCAGTTCTTC. V gene TRBV7-9 combines with J gene TRBJ2-1, with 7 bases aligning to TRBD2. The CDR3 is 15 residues long. J gave up 7 bases and V 5 bases, and 11 bases lay outside the gene matches. Germline V CDR1 and CDR2: SEHNR, FQNEAQ (reference sequence).

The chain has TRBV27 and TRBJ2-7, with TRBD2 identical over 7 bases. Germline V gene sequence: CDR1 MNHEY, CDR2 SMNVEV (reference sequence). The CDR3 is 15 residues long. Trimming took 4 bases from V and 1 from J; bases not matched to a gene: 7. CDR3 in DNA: TGTGCCAGCAGTTCGCAAGCGGGAACATCCTACGAGCAGTACTTC. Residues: CASSSQAGTSYEQYF.